This record covers a single TCR beta chain. What it recognizes is unknown. Of the isolated RNA, all was reverse transcribed, and so the sequenced material was expressed TCRB transcripts. Clones were read by immunoSEQ multiplex PCR, and TCRdb kept only the in-frame ones, dropping some. The table has 110,000 to 150,000 clones, less than 10% seen once. Looked up from germline, CDR1 is MRHNA and CDR2 is SNTAGT. CDR3 length: 15 residues. The V and J ends lost 5 bases and 1 base, in that order; junction bases with no gene match: 5. This record belongs to a study of beta chain features in type 1 diabetes. The overall study: The examined sorted cells totaled fewer than 110,000,000 across samples. Study findings and constraints: The similarity of naive, central memory and Treg TCRB repertoires appeared greater among patients than among healthy donors. There was a moderate but significant shortening of TCRB CDR3s in all four CD4+ subsets of Type 1 diabetes patients.

Input material: central memory CD4+ T cells from blood. This chain connects TRBV6-4 to TRBJ2-1; 7 bases agree with TRBD2. The clonotype originates from a woman aged 40 to 50 in good health. For the CDR3, the DNA is TGTGCCAGCAGTCCTGAAGCGGGGTCCTACAATGAGCAGTTCTTC. This sequence encodes CASSPEAGSYNEQFF.